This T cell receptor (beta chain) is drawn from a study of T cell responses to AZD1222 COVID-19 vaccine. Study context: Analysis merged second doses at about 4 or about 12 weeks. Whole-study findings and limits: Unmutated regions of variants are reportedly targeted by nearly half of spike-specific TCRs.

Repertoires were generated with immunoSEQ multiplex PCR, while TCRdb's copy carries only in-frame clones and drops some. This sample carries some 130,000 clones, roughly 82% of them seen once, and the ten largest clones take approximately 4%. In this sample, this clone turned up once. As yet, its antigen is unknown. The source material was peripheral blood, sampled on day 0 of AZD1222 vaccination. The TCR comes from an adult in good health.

The CDR3 DNA follows: TGTGCCAGCAGCTTGTCGGGTAGATTTACCGGGGAGCTGTTTTTT. Amino acid sequence: CASSLSGRFTGELFF. This sequence joins TRBV7-3 and TRBJ2-2; the D is unclear. This CDR3 is 15 amino acids long. Deletions cut 3 bases from V and 5 bases from J, with 13 bases between. Germline V gene sequence: CDR1 SGHTA, CDR2 FQGTGA.